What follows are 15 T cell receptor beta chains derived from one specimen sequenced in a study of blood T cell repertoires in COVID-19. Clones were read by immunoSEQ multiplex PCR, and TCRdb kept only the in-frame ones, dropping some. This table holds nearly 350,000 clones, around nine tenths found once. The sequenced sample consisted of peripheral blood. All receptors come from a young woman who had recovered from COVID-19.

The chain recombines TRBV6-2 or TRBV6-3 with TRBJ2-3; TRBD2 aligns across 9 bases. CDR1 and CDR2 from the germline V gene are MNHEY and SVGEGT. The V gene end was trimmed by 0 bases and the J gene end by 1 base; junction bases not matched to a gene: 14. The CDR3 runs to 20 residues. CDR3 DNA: TGTGCCAGCAGTTACTCAGCTAGCGGGGCTACCTTAATTCGCACAGATACGCAGTATTTT. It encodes CASSYSASGATLIRTDTQYF.

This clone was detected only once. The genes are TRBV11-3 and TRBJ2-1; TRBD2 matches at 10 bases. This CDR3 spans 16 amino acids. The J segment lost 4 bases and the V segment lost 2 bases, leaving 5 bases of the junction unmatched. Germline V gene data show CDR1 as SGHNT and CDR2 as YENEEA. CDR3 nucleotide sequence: TGTGCCAGCAGCTTAACTACTAGCGGGATGTACAATGAGCAGTTCTTC. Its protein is CASSLTTSGMYNEQFF.

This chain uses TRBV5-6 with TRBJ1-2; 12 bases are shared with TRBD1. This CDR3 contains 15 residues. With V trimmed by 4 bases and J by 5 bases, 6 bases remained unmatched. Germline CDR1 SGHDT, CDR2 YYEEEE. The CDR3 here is CASSPGTGGFYGYTF. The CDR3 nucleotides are TGTGCCAGCAGCCCGGGGACAGGGGGCTTTTATGGCTACACCTTC.

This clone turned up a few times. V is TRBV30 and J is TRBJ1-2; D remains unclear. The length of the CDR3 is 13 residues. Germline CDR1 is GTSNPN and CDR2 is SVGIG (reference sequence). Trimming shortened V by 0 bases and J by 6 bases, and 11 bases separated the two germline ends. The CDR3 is CAWSVRFRNGYTF. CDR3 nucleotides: TGTGCCTGGAGTGTACGTTTCAGAAATGGCTACACCTTC. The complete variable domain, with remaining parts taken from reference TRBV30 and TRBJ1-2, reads SQTIHQWPATLVQPVGSPLSLECTVEGTSNPNLYWYRQAAGRGLQLLFYSVGIGQISSEVPQNLSASRPQDRQFILSSKKLLLSDSGFYLCAWSVRFRNGYTFGSGTRLTVV.

CDR3 protein: CASSLAWSSGKGEQFF. The DNA for the CDR3 is TGTGCCAGCAGCTTAGCATGGTCTAGCGGAAAGGGTGAGCAGTTCTTC. The V and J genes are TRBV7-2 and TRBJ2-1; 7 positions agree with TRBD2. Trimming at V came to 0 bases and at J to 9 bases, leaving 11 bases not matched to a gene. The germline V gene has CDR1 SGHTA and CDR2 FQGNSA. CDR3 size: 16 residues.

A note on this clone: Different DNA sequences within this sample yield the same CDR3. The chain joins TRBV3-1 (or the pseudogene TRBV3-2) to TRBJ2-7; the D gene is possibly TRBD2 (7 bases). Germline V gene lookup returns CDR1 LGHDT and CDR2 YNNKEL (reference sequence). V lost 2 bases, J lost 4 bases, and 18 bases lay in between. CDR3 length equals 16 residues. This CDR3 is CASSQRGGASPYEQYV. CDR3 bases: TGTGCCAGCAGCCAAAGGGGGGGGGCCTCCCCTTACGAGCAGTACGTC.

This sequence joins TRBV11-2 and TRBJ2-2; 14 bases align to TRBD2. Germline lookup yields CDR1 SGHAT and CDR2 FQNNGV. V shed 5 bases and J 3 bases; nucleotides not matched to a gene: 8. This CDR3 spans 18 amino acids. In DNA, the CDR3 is TGTGCCAGCAGCCCCGGGACTAGCGGGAGCTCGGACACCGGGGAGCTGTTTTTT. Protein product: CASSPGTSGSSDTGELFF.

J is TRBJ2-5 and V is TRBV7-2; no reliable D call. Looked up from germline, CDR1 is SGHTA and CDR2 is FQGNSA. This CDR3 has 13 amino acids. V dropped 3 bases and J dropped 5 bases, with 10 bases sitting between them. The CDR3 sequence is CASSFSRVETQYF. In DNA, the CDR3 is TGTGCCAGCAGCTTTAGTAGAGTTGAGACCCAGTACTTC.

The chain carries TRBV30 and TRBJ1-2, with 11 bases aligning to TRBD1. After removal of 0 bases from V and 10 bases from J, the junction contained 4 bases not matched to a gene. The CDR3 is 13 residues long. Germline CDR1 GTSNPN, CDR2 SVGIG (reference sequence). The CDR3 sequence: CAWSVGTGGDYTF. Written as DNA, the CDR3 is TGTGCCTGGAGTGTCGGGACAGGGGGTGACTACACCTTC. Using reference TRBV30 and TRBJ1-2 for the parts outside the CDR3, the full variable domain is SQTIHQWPATLVQPVGSPLSLECTVEGTSNPNLYWYRQAAGRGLQLLFYSVGIGQISSEVPQNLSASRPQDRQFILSSKKLLLSDSGFYLCAWSVGTGGDYTFGSGTRLTVV.

DNA for the CDR3: TGTGCCAGCAGCCACCCGGGACTAGCGGGAGTACCGGCCCCCCACTACGAGCAGTACGTC. Its translation is CASSHPGLAGVPAPHYEQYV. J is TRBJ2-7 and V is TRBV3-1 (or the pseudogene TRBV3-2); 14 nucleotides align to TRBD2. CDR1 and CDR2 (germline): LGHDT, YNNKEL (reference sequence). The V gene end was trimmed by 3 bases and the J gene end by 3 bases; junction bases not matched to a gene: 16. The CDR3 totals 20 residues.

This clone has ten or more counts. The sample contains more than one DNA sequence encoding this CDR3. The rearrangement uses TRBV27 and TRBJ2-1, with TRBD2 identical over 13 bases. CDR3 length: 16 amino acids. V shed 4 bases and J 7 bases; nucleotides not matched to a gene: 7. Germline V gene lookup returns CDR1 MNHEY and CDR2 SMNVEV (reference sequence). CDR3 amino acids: CASSSGRLAGGNEQFF. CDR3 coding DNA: TGTGCCAGCAGTTCGGGGCGACTAGCGGGAGGTAATGAGCAGTTCTTC.

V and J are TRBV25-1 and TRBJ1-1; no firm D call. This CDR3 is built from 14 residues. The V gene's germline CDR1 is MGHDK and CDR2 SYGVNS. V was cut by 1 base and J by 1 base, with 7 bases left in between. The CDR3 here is CASSELRGNTEAFF. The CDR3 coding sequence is TGTGCCAGCAGTGAATTGCGGGGGAACACTGAAGCTTTCTTT. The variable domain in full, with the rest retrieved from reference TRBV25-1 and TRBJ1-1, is EADIYQTPRYLVIGTGKKITLECSQTMGHDKMYWYQQDPGMELHLIHYSYGVNSTEKGDLSSESTVSRIRTEHFPLTLESARPSHTSQYLCASSELRGNTEAFFGQGTRLTVV.

The CDR3 sequence: CASSQTGGGSYEQYV. Here the CDR3 DNA reads TGCGCCAGCAGCCAAACAGGGGGCGGCTCCTACGAGCAGTACGTC. The J gene is TRBJ2-7, the V gene TRBV4-1, with 9 bases fitting TRBD1. CDR3 length: 15 residues. J lost 0 bases, V lost 2 bases, and 2 bases had no gene match. CDR1 and CDR2 from the germline V gene are MGHRA and YSYEKL.

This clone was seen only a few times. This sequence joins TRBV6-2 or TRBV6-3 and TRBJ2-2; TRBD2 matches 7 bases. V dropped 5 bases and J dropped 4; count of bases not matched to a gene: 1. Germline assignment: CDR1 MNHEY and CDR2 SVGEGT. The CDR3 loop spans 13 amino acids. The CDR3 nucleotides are TGTGCCAGCAGTCAGCGGGGCACCGGGGAGCTGTTTTTT. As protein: CASSQRGTGELFF.

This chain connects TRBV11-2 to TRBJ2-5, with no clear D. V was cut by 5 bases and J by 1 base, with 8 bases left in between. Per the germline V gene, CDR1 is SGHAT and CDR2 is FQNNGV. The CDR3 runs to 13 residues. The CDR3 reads CASSRDFQETQYF. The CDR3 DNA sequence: TGTGCCAGCAGCCGAGATTTCCAAGAGACCCAGTACTTC.